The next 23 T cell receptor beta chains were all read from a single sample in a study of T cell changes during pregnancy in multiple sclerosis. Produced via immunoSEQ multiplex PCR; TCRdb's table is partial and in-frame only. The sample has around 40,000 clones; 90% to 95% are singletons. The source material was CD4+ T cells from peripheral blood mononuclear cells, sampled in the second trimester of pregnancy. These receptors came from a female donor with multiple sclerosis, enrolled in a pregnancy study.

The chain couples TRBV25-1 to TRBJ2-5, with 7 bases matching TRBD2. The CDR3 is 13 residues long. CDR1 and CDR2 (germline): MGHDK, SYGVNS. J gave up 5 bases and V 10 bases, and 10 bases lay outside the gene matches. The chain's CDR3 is CATGEGTLETQYF. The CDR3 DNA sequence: TGTGCCACCGGGGAGGGGACTCTCGAGACCCAGTACTTC.

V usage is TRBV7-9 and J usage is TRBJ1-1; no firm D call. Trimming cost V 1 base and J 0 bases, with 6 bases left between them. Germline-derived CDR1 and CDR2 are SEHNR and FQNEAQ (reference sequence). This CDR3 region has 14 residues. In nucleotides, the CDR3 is TGTGCCAGCAGCTTAGAATCGGTGAACACTGAAGCTTTCTTT. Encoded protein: CASSLESVNTEAFF.

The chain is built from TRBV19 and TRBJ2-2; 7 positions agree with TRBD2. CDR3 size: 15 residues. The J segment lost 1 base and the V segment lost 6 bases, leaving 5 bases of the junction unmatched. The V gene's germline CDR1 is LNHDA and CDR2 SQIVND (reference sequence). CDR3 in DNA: TGTGCCAGTAGCGGGGGGACTTGGAACACCGGGGAGCTGTTTTTT. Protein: CASSGGTWNTGELFF.

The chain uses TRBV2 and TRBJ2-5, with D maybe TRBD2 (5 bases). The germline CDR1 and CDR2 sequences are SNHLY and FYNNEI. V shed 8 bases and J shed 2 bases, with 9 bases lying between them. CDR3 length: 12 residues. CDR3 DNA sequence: TGTGCCAGCGGCGGGTGGCAAGAGACCCAGTACTTC. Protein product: CASGGWQETQYF.

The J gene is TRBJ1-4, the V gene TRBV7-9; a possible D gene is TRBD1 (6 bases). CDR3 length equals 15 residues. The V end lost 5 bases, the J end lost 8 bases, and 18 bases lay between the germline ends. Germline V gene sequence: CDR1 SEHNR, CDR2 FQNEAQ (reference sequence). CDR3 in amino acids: CASSRDRFLREKLFF. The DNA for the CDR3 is TGTGCCAGCAGCAGAGACAGGTTTCTTAGGGAAAAACTGTTTTTT.

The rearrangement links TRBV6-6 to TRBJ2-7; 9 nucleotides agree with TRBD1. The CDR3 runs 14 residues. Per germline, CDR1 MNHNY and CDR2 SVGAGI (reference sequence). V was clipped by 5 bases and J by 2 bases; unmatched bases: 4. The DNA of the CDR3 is TGTGCCAGCAGTGGAGGACAGGGGACCTACGAGCAGTACTTC. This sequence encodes CASSGGQGTYEQYF.

For the CDR3, the DNA is TGTGCCAGCAGCTACGGACAGACCGGGGAGCTGTTTTTT. This encodes CASSYGQTGELFF. The V call is TRBV7-9, the J call TRBJ2-2; D may be TRBD1 (6 bases). This CDR3 is 13 amino acids long. CDR1 is SEHNR, CDR2 FQNEAQ, per germline (reference sequence). V was shortened by 4 bases and J by 5 bases, with 8 bases between the two germline ends. Using reference TRBV7-9 and TRBJ2-2 for the parts outside the CDR3, the full variable domain is DTGVSQNPRHKITKRGQNVTFRCDPISEHNRLYWYRQTLGQGPEFLTYFQNEAQLEKSRLLSDRFSAERPKGSFSTLEIQRTEQGDSAMYLCASSYGQTGELFFGEGSRLTVL.

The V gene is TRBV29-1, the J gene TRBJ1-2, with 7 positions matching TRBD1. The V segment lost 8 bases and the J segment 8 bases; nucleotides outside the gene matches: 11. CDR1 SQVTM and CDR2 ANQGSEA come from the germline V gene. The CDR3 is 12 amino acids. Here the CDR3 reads CSIGQARTGYTF. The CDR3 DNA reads TGCAGCATCGGACAGGCCAGGACGGGCTACACCTTC.

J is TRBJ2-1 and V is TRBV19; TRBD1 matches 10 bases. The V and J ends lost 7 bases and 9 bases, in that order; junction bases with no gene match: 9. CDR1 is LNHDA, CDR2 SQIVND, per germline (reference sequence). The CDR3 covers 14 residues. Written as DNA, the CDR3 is TGTGCCAGTACTGGGACAGGGGTTTATGCTGAGCAGTTCTTC. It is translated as CASTGTGVYAEQFF.

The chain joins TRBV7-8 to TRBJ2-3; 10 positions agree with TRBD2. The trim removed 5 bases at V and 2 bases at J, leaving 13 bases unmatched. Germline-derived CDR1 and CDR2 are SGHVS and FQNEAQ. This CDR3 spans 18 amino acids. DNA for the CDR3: TGTGCCAGCAGCCAGGGACTAGCGTCGTACCATACCACAGATACGCAGTATTTT. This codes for CASSQGLASYHTTDTQYF.

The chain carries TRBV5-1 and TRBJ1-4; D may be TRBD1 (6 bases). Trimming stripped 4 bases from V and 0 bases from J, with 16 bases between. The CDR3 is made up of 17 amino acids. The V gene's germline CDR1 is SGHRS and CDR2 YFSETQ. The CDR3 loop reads CASSRSQGPATNEKLFF. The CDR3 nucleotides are TGCGCCAGCAGCCGATCCCAGGGGCCTGCAACTAATGAAAAACTGTTTTTT.

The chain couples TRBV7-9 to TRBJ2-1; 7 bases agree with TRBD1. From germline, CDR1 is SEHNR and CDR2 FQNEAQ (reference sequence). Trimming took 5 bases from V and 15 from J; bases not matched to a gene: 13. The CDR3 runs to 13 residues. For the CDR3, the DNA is TGTGCCAGCAGCCCGTTTGCACAGGGGTTTACGTTCTTC. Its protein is CASSPFAQGFTFF.

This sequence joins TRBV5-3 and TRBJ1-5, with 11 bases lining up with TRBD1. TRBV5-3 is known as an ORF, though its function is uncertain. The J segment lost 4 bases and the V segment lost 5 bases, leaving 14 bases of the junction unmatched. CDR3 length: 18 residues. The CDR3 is CARRYGQGAHRENQPQHF. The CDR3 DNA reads TGTGCCAGAAGGTACGGACAGGGGGCGCACCGGGAAAATCAGCCCCAGCATTTT.

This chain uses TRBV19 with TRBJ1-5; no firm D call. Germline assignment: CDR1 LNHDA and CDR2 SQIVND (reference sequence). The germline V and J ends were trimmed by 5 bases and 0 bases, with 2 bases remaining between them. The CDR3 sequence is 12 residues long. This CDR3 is CASSYSNQPQHF. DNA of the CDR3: TGTGCCAGTAGTTATAGCAATCAGCCCCAGCATTTT.

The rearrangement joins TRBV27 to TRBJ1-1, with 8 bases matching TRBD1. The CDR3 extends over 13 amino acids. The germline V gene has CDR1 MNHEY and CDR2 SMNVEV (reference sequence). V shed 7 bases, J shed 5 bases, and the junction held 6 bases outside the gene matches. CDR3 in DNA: TGTGCCAGCACCCAGACAGGGGCGACTGAAGCTTTCTTT. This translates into CASTQTGATEAFF.

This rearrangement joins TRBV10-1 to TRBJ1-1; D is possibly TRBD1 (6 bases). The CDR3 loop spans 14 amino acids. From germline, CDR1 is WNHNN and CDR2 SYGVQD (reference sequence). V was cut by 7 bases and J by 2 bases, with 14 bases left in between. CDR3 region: CASIGTNSNTEAFF. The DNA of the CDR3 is TGCGCCAGCATCGGGACAAACTCCAACACTGAAGCTTTCTTT.

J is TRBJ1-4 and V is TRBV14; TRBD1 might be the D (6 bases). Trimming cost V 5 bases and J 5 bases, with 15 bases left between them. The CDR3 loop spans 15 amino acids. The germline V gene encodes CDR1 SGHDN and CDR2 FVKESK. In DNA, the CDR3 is TGTGCCAGCAGCTCGACGACAGGCGCCAATGAAAAACTGTTTTTT. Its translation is CASSSTTGANEKLFF.

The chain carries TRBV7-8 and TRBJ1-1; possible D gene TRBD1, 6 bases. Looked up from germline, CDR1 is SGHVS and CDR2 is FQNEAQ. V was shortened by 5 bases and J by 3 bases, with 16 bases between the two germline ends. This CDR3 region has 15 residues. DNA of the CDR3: TGTGCCAGCAGCCCTCACAGGGTCGTGGACACTGAAGCTTTCTTT. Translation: CASSPHRVVDTEAFF.

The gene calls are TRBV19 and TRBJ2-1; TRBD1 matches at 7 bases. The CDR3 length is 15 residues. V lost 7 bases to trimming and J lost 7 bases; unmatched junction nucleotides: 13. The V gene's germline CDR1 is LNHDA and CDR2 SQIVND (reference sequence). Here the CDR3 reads CASTTIETGWNEQFF. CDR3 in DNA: TGTGCCAGTACCACAATCGAGACAGGGTGGAATGAGCAGTTCTTC.

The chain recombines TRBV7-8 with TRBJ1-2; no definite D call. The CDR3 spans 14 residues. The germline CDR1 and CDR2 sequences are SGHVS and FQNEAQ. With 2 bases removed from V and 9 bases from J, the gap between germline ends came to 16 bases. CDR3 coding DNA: TGTGCCAGCAGCTTAAACTTAGACTTGGAGCGCTACACCTTC. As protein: CASSLNLDLERYTF.

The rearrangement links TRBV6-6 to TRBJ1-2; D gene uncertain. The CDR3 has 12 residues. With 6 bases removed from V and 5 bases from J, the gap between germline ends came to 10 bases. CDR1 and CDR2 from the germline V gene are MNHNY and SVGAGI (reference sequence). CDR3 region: CASSPPGYGYTF. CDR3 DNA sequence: TGTGCCAGCAGCCCACCGGGGTATGGCTACACCTTC.

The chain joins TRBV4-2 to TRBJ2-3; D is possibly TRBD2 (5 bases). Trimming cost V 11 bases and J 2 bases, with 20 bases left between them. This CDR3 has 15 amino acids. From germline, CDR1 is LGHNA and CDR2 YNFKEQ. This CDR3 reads CAATPRAGDTDTQYF. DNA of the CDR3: TGTGCCGCTACCCCCCGGGCGGGCGACACAGATACGCAGTATTTT.

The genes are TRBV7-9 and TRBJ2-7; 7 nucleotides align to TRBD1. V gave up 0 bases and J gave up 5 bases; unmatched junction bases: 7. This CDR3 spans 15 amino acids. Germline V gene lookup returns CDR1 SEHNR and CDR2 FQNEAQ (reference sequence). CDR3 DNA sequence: TGTGCCAGCAGCTTAGCAGGGGGCGTTTCGAACGAGCAGTACTTC. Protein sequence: CASSLAGGVSNEQYF.